These 5 T cell receptor beta chains were sequenced from one sample in a study of OX40 agonist ivuxolimab in advanced cancers. The data were produced by immunoSEQ multiplex PCR, yet TCRdb's version contains in-frame clones alone and is incomplete. The sample lists over 100,000 clones; 90% were seen once. Here the sequenced sample was CD4+ or CD8+ T cells sorted from blood, taken in a trial of the OX40 agonist ivuxolimab. Every receptor here comes from an adult with an advanced solid tumor such as melanoma, head and neck, liver or kidney cancer.

The J gene is TRBJ2-7, the V gene TRBV5-1, with 9 bases fitting TRBD1. The germline CDR1 and CDR2 sequences are SGHRS and YFSETQ. Trimming took 4 bases from V and 4 from J; bases not matched to a gene: 6. The CDR3 spans 14 residues. The CDR3 reads CASSGTGSGYEQYF. CDR3 bases: TGCGCCAGCAGCGGGACAGGGTCGGGATACGAGCAGTACTTC.

The chain carries TRBV6-1 and TRBJ1-1, with 7 bases lining up with TRBD1. CDR3 size: 14 residues. Germline CDR1 is MNHNS and CDR2 is SASEGT. V was pared by 6 bases and J by 5 bases, with 9 bases of the junction left unmatched. The CDR3 DNA reads TGTGCCAGCAGCGAGACAGGGCGAAAAACTGAAGCTTTCTTT. Protein sequence: CASSETGRKTEAFF.

The chain has TRBV2 and TRBJ2-6; D unresolved. This CDR3 region has 13 residues. V was pared by 6 bases and J by 1 base, with 4 bases between. Germline lookup yields CDR1 SNHLY and CDR2 FYNNEI. CDR3 sequence reads: CASRVSGANVLTF. The CDR3 DNA is TGTGCCAGCAGGGTGTCTGGGGCCAACGTCCTGACTTTC.

The genes are TRBV19 and TRBJ2-2; maybe TRBD1 (6 bases). V lost 6 bases, J lost 3 bases, and 11 bases lay in between. Germline lookup yields CDR1 LNHDA and CDR2 SQIVND (reference sequence). The CDR3 is 14 residues long. In DNA form, the CDR3 reads TGTGCCAGTAGAAAGGGGGTCGACACCGGGGAGCTGTTTTTT. Amino acids: CASRKGVDTGELFF.

As for this clone: Given the absence of the conserved phenylalanine or tryptophan at the CDR3 end, a read error is likely. This rearrangement joins TRBV27 to TRBJ2-7; 7 bases map to TRBD1. Germline V gene sequence: CDR1 MNHEY, CDR2 SMNVEV (reference sequence). V lost 6 bases, J lost 4 bases, and 12 bases stayed unmatched. The CDR3 is 15 amino acids. CDR3 in amino acids: CASSRQGYGIYEQYL. Here the CDR3 DNA reads TGTGCCAGCAGCCGACAGGGTTACGGGATTTACGAGCAGTACCTC.